Described below is a single TCR beta chain sequence and its context. The data originate from a study of blood T cell repertoires in COVID-19. Study-level background: The study drew acute and convalescent COVID-19 samples from the United States, Italy and Spain. Nucleic acid was either cDNA or gDNA, and it came from T cells, B-cell-depleted T cells, or PBMCs.

The ends lost 6 bases at V and 3 bases at J; junction bases unmatched: 3. The CDR3 is 12 residues long. Germline CDR1 SQVTM, CDR2 ANQGSEA. Authors' processing steps: Amplification from reference gene primers served as the basis for estimated nucleated cell counts. Profiled with immunoSEQ multiplex PCR; TCRdb holds only in-frame clones, not every one. For V, J and clone size, that table is used; D and trimming come from the DNA. The data hold approximately 38,000 clones, with 91% observed a single time. The V gene is TRBV29-1, the J gene TRBJ1-1, with TRBD1 matching over 8 bases. The receptor comes from a woman of 80 years or more with acute or convalescent COVID-19. Source material: peripheral blood. The CDR3 sequence: CSVWTGYTEAFF. For the CDR3, the DNA is TGCAGCGTCTGGACAGGGTACACTGAAGCTTTCTTT. Full variable domain (rest looked up from reference TRBV29-1 and TRBJ1-1): SAVISQKPSRDICQRGTSLTIQCQVDSQVTMMFWYRQQPGQSLTLIATANQGSEATYESGFVIDKFPISRPNLTFSTLTVSNMSPEDSSIYLCSVWTGYTEAFFGQGTRLTVV.